The 18 T cell receptor beta chains below come from one sample, sequenced in a study of blood T cell repertoires in COVID-19. The table came from immunoSEQ multiplex PCR; TCRdb's copy has only in-frame clones and leaves some out. The data contain over 150,000 clones, 85% of them seen just once; the ten biggest clones take up about 6.3%. Source material: PBMCs or T cells enriched from blood (not recorded which). These receptors all stem from a man aged 35-49 years who had recovered from COVID-19.

The gene calls are TRBV5-4 and TRBJ2-7; 7 nucleotides match TRBD1. V gave up 4 bases and J gave up 5 bases; unmatched junction bases: 6. The CDR3 has 13 amino acids. Germline CDR1 is SGHNT and CDR2 is YYREEE (reference sequence). In DNA, the CDR3 is TGTGCCAGCAGCCCCAGGGGGAATGACGAGCAGTACTTC. Translation gives CASSPRGNDEQYF.

This clone was found a few times. The CDR3 reads CASSLEAGHNEQFF. In DNA, the CDR3 is TGTGCCAGCAGCTTAGAGGCGGGTCACAATGAGCAGTTCTTC. V is TRBV7-9 and J is TRBJ2-1, with a weak D call TRBD2 (5 bases). Deletions cut 1 base from V and 5 bases from J, with 9 bases between. CDR1 SEHNR and CDR2 FQNEAQ come from the germline V gene (reference sequence). The CDR3 consists of 14 residues.

The sample holds a few counts of this clone. The chain links TRBV6-5 to TRBJ2-7; 11 nucleotides align to TRBD1. V was clipped by 4 bases and J by 2 bases; unmatched bases: 7. Germline V gene data show CDR1 as MNHEY and CDR2 as SVGAGI. The CDR3 is 16 residues long. The CDR3 bases are TGTGCCAGCAGTTCCCATCCGGGACAGGGGGCCTACGAGCAGTACTTC. Translated: CASSSHPGQGAYEQYF.

This clone came up once. The rearrangement uses TRBV2 and TRBJ2-6, with 7 bases identical to TRBD1. The CDR3 runs to 17 residues. The germline gives CDR1 SNHLY, CDR2 FYNNEI. Trimming cost V 8 bases and J 0 bases; bases outside gene matches: 10. The CDR3 reads CASARGQTYSGANVLTF. CDR3 nucleotides: TGTGCCAGCGCGAGGGGACAGACTTACTCTGGGGCCAACGTCCTGACTTTC.

V is TRBV5-4 and J is TRBJ1-5; 9 bases are a match to TRBD1. Germline loops: CDR1 SGHNT, CDR2 YYREEE (reference sequence). CDR3 length: 18 amino acids. The CDR3 sequence is CASQAPGQGPLPNQPQHF. In nucleotides, the CDR3 is TGTGCATCCCAGGCCCCGGGACAGGGACCCTTACCCAATCAGCCCCAGCATTTT.

The gene calls are TRBV29-1 and TRBJ1-1; TRBD1 matches at 7 bases. The germline gives CDR1 SQVTM, CDR2 ANQGSEA. The CDR3 consists of 15 residues. Trimming cost V 6 bases and J 3 bases; bases outside gene matches: 13. CDR3 bases: TGCAGCGTCTACAGGGGCCTTACCCAGGACACTGAAGCTTTCTTT. Protein: CSVYRGLTQDTEAFF.

The V call is TRBV7-9, the J call TRBJ2-2, with D possibly being TRBD2 (5 bases). V dropped 8 bases and J dropped 4 bases, with 11 bases sitting between them. From germline, CDR1 is SEHNR and CDR2 FQNEAQ (reference sequence). The CDR3 loop spans 13 amino acids. CDR3 coding DNA: TGTGCCAGCGGGAGATGGAGCACCGGGGAGCTGTTTTTT. This codes for CASGRWSTGELFF.

The V gene is TRBV5-1, the J gene TRBJ2-1; 10 bases agree with TRBD2. The CDR3 has 18 residues. V shed 3 bases, J shed 4 bases, and the junction held 13 bases outside the gene matches. Per the germline V gene, CDR1 is SGHRS and CDR2 is YFSETQ. The CDR3 sequence is CASSSLAGVPKNYNEQFF. The CDR3 DNA is TGCGCCAGCAGCTCTCTAGCGGGGGTGCCGAAAAATTACAATGAGCAGTTCTTC.

The chain carries TRBV29-1 and TRBJ1-5; 11 bases line up with TRBD1. V dropped 7 bases and J dropped 4; count of bases not matched to a gene: 3. CDR3 size: 13 residues. Germline V CDR1 and CDR2: SQVTM, ANQGSEA. The CDR3 region has the DNA TGCAGCGCGGGACAGGGGGTGAATCAGCCCCAGCATTTT. Encoded protein: CSAGQGVNQPQHF.

This chain uses TRBV2 with TRBJ1-5; a possible D gene is TRBD1 (5 bases). CDR3 length equals 16 residues. Germline CDR1 SNHLY, CDR2 FYNNEI. V was cut by 5 bases and J by 7 bases, with 21 bases left in between. The DNA of the CDR3 is TGTGCCAGCAGTCGGGGCGCTGGGGGGTCAGGGCAGCCCCAGCATTTT. Amino acid sequence: CASSRGAGGSGQPQHF. The whole variable domain, remainder taken from reference TRBV2 and TRBJ1-5, is EPEVTQTPSHQVTQMGQEVILRCVPISNHLYFYWYRQILGQKVEFLVSFYNNEISEKSEIFDDQFSVERPDGSNFTLKIRSTKLEDSAMYFCASSRGAGGSGQPQHFGDGTRLSIL.

The chain links TRBV19 to TRBJ2-7, with D possibly matching TRBD1 (6 bases). Germline CDR1 is LNHDA and CDR2 is SQIVND (reference sequence). The CDR3 extends over 14 amino acids. V dropped 7 bases and J dropped 4 bases, with 17 bases sitting between them. CDR3 loop: CASTPTDRGYEQYF. CDR3 sequence (DNA): TGTGCCAGTACGCCGACGGACAGAGGTTACGAGCAGTACTTC.

This sequence joins TRBV28 and TRBJ1-5, with TRBD1 as a possible D gene (5 bases). The CDR3 spans 15 residues. CDR1 and CDR2 (germline): MDHEN, SYDVKM. V lost 2 bases and J lost 6, with 14 bases in between. This CDR3 reads CASSLGGKAIQPQHF. CDR3 bases: TGTGCCAGCAGTTTAGGGGGGAAAGCGATTCAGCCCCAGCATTTT.

V usage is TRBV19 and J usage is TRBJ1-1; the D is unclear. Per the germline V gene, CDR1 is LNHDA and CDR2 is SQIVND (reference sequence). The V end lost 7 bases, the J end lost 3 bases, and 12 bases lay between the germline ends. CDR3 size: 13 residues. CDR3 nucleotides: TGTGCCAGTATGGGAGTCCGGGACACTGAAGCTTTCTTT. Translating it yields CASMGVRDTEAFF.

This rearrangement joins TRBV20-1 to TRBJ2-5, with 7 bases lining up with TRBD2. This CDR3 has 15 amino acids. The germline V gene has CDR1 DFQATT and CDR2 SNEGSKA (reference sequence). The J segment lost 2 bases and the V segment lost 3 bases, leaving 9 bases of the junction unmatched. CDR3 in DNA: TGCAGTGCTAGTTACCGGGACTACAAACAAGAGACCCAGTACTTC. The encoded protein is CSASYRDYKQETQYF.

This clone was counted between two and nine times. The rearrangement uses TRBV18 and TRBJ2-7; 8 bases align to TRBD1. The CDR3 consists of 15 residues. Germline CDR1 reads KGHSH; CDR2 reads LQKENI. V lost 4 bases and J lost 4; bases outside the gene matches: 9. Here the CDR3 DNA reads TGTGCCAGCTCACAGGTAGCGGACAGGGTGTACGAGCAGTACTTC. Amino acids: CASSQVADRVYEQYF.

The chain's CDR3 is CASSRQGNTNYGYTF. The CDR3 DNA follows: TGTGCCAGCTCACGACAGGGGAATACTAACTATGGCTACACCTTC. This sequence joins TRBV18 and TRBJ1-2, with 8 nucleotides matching TRBD1. The CDR3 extends over 15 amino acids. Losses at the gene ends were 4 bases for V and 0 bases for J; bases not matched to a gene: 4. CDR1 and CDR2 from the germline V gene are KGHSH and LQKENI.

The gene calls are TRBV30 and TRBJ1-1; a possible D gene is TRBD1 (5 bases). This CDR3 comprises 13 residues. Germline V CDR1 and CDR2: GTSNPN, SVGIG (reference sequence). V dropped 5 bases and J dropped 0 bases, with 10 bases sitting between them. CDR3 sequence reads: CAWARQMNTEAFF. CDR3 nucleotides: TGTGCCTGGGCTAGACAGATGAACACTGAAGCTTTCTTT.

The CDR3, as DNA: TGTGCCAGTAGTACAACAGCAAACACTGAAGCTTTCTTT. Translation gives CASSTTANTEAFF. The chain is built from TRBV19 and TRBJ1-1; no definite D call. The germline CDR1 and CDR2 sequences are LNHDA and SQIVND (reference sequence). The V end lost 4 bases, the J end lost 2 bases, and 8 bases lay between the germline ends. This CDR3 spans 13 amino acids.